This TCR beta chain was observed in a study of cytomegalovirus exposure and HLA in healthy donors (dated by TCRdb to the late 2010s). With respect to the entire study: An earlier analysis of roughly 610 of the donors reported around 280 Gb of sequence data and 100 million to 120 million unique TCR beta sequences obtained from some 200 million T cells. All discovery cohort repertoires had been generated using a single sequencing platform. In an earlier analysis of 587 of the donors, high-throughput TCR beta sequencing was used to judge whether each TCR beta V gene segment behaved as functional or pseudogenic. The study profiled the T cell repertoires of 500 to 800 subjects by immunosequencing and related them to cytomegalovirus serostatus. To predict cytomegalovirus infection status, the study combined high-throughput TCR immunosequencing, statistical association of individual TCRs with disease status, and machine learning. An early release covering 550 to 700 HLA-typed donors comprised around 300 gigabases of sequencing data and tens of millions of unique TCR sequences. To study patterns of TCR occurrence, a later analysis re-analyzed previously published TCR beta repertoires from 700 or so donors and added high-resolution HLA genotyping. The later analysis used no new phenotypic data to find candidate immune exposures, relying instead on TCR beta sequences and their occurrence across donors. The number of donors typed differed by locus, with roughly 629-640 for A, B, C, DRB1 and DQB1, roughly 550 for DQA1, 600 to 610 for DPA1, and 450 to 480 for DPB1. Besides the first cohort of roughly 700 subjects, a separate validation cohort made up of about 120 different subjects was used. Among several hundred genotyped donors of the cohort, an average of around 220,000 unique TCR beta nucleotide sequences was sequenced per donor, of which 15% to 20% were non-productive. Of the 300 to 450 genotyped donors, over 80% were placed in the genetic ancestry cluster associated with self-reported Caucasian donors. HLA typing covered class I and class II loci at four-digit resolution. The aim of the study was to test whether cataloging public T cell receptors could identify signatures of past pathogen exposure. Donor age, sex, ethnicity and CMV serostatus were compiled together with the repertoire data. Roughly 5 DR-DQ haplotypes were treated as single units for association and clustering because of strong linkage in the cohort. Genome-wide SNP genotypes for about 60% of the 666 donors were used in a later genetic analysis, which treated that subset as a discovery cohort.

Library preparation was by the immunoSEQ multiplex PCR assay. For the multiplex PCR, a mixture combining 60 forward primers for TCR Vbeta segments and 13 reverse primers for TCR Jbeta segments was used. A multiplex PCR assay on genomic DNA amplified the CDR3 region of rearranged TCR beta genes. Amplified TCR beta libraries were sequenced as 87-base-pair reads on the Illumina HiSeq System. As for how the authors treated the data: A later analysis tallied roughly 80 million unique TCR beta chains across the approximately 670 repertoires, and around 10 million of those chains were shared by two or more donors. To remove PCR and sequencing errors, raw reads were error-corrected and collapsed into unique sequences using a nearest-neighbor algorithm that merged closely related sequences. To assign V, D and J gene segments, CDR3 sequences were aligned to IMGT reference sequences. For a sequence to be retained, at least a six-nucleotide match to both a V gene segment and a J gene segment was required. Rearrangements were called productive when the CDR3 lacked stop codons and stayed in frame with V and J; all others were non-productive. Following IMGT convention, CDR3 was defined as the stretch from the second conserved V-encoded cysteine to the conserved J-encoded phenylalanine. The earlier analysis of about 590 of the donors excluded sequences that lacked an unambiguous match to a single V gene segment. An earlier analysis of around 600 of the donors classified V segments as functional when productive rearrangements were above 56.7% and as segregating when the standard deviation between donors was above 5%. A statistical classification framework was built to diagnose cytomegalovirus status from the catalog of TCR beta chain sequences. In a later analysis, TCR nucleotide sequences were compared against IMGT/GENE-DB human TR gene sequences so that V and J genes could be assigned. In a later analysis, CDR3 sequences and most-parsimonious VDJ recombination scenarios were assigned using the TCRdist pipeline. In a later analysis, each TCR beta chain was defined by its CDR3 amino acid sequence together with its V-gene family, and reads without a unique V-gene family were excluded. To address suspected cross-contamination and a sequencing artifact, a later analysis removed under 600 highly shared, low-generation-probability nucleotide sequences. A later analysis calculated a clonal expansion index for each public chain from normalized within-repertoire ranks of inferred template counts. In a later analysis, generation probabilities were computed using a VDJ recombination model fitted to out-of-frame rearrangements, and the results were checked against IGoR. In a later analysis, hypergeometric tests were used to score TCR-TCR, TCR-HLA and TCR-CMV co-occurrence, with a repertoire-size bias correction applied to TCR pairs. To estimate false discovery rates, a later analysis permuted the HLA or CMV assignments 20 times. A later analysis grouped co-occurring TCRs with DBSCAN, adding TCRdist sequence similarity when clustering within HLA-allele-positive subsets. Repertoires with fewer than 30,000 or more than 120,000 public chains were left out of co-occurrence clustering, as were five repertoires with anomalous nucleotide sharing. TCRdb limited this immuneACCESS table to in-frame rearrangements with V and J called. A share of clones is missing; checked studies link under half to unresolved V genes, and the rest is unexplained. The V and J calls and clone size are taken from that table; D and trimming were inferred from the DNA. This specimen's table enumerates some 71,000 clones. Of the sample, under 2% falls within the top ten clones.

The cohort was made up of about 610 healthy bone marrow donors. At the time of sampling, all cohort members were nominally healthy, though unrecorded immune exposures were likely present. The donor was CMV seronegative and belonged to the group of over 350 seronegative cohort members. Each donor provided a peripheral blood sample, and peripheral blood mononuclear cells were used for TCR beta sequencing. Genomic DNA extraction from the blood cell samples was performed with the Qiagen DNeasy Blood Extraction Kit. Per the germline V gene (reference sequence), MNHNY is the CDR1 and SVGAGI is the CDR2. The CDR3 runs 15 residues from the cysteine to the phenylalanine. Of the read, only the CDR3 DNA is kept; its 45 bases are in frame from base 1. V and J lose 2 bases and 3 bases, and a span of 13 bases separates them. Points on this clone: Its antigen has not been determined.

Results the study describes overall, beyond this receptor: Correlated functional status among segregating V segments might reflect linkage disequilibrium, but an unknown experimental factor could not be ruled out. CMV serostatus was the only immune exposure information available for the cohort. According to the authors, the approach could potentially be generalized to other disease states and immunological phenotypes. Because HLA typing was unavailable for some donors at each locus, only the typed subset was used in association tests. In a later analysis, the rate of TCR association differed among HLA loci, with DRB1 alleles having the most associated TCRs and HLA-C alleles having the fewest. According to a later genetic analysis, donors in an Asian-associated ancestry cluster had fewer N-insertions in productive TCRs than the approximately 710-donor mean. A later analysis found that most CMV-associated TCR beta chains appeared HLA-restricted, with HLA associations seemingly driven largely by CMV exposure. A further reported finding was that TCR beta sequences accurately predicted the HLA-A and HLA-B alleles for most subjects in the first cohort. In a later analysis, several top co-occurrence clusters were reported to appear linked to parvovirus B19, influenza, CMV and Epstein-Barr virus. Most TCR sequences were observed very rarely across donors, whereas some public TCRs were present in many individuals. A later analysis found that HLA-associated TCR beta chains were more clonally expanded and had lower generation probabilities than equally common non-associated chains. Seventeen rarely observed V segments, including chromosome 9 orphons, were excluded from the earlier analysis of a few hundred of the donors because counts were too low. The 87-base-pair reads could not distinguish some IMGT-functional V segments, including TRBV6-2 and TRBV6-3, so those segments were excluded. In a later analysis, some 18,000 TCR beta sequences were associated with specific HLA alleles at a false discovery rate of 0.05. The study gave a list of about 160 TCR beta chains associated with cytomegalovirus. In an earlier analysis of 500 to 650 of the donors, most TCR beta V segments appeared in productive rearrangements about 90% or about 30% of the time, broadly matching IMGT annotations. A group of highly shared sequence variants was considered likely to be a technical artifact of the sequencing pipeline. In both the original and validation cohorts, the classifier was reported to diagnose cytomegalovirus status with high specificity and sensitivity. In a later genetic analysis, a missense DCLRE1C variant was associated with V-gene and J-gene trimming of TCR beta chains, and the association was replicated in an independent cohort. Three of the identified cytomegalovirus-associated TCR beta chains were confirmed in vitro to be specific for cytomegalovirus antigens. Roughly uniform sequencing depth across donors was assumed in presence/absence analyses, although this assumption may not hold. When HLA alleles, especially DR and DQ, strongly co-occurred, TCR associations were difficult to assign to individual alleles. This cohort had only TCR beta chains sequenced, and the lack of alpha or paired-chain data limited which features could be detected.

The source of this sequence is a woman aged 30 to 39 in good health and CMV-seronegative. Material for sequencing was PBMCs. The V and J genes are TRBV6-6 and TRBJ2-5; TRBD1 could be the D gene, as 6 bases match. The base sequence is TGTGCCAGCAGTTACCCATTGGGGGCTAAAGAGACCCAGTACTTC. Translated, this is CASSYPLGAKETQYF.